The clone carrying this TCR beta chain was seen repeatedly, ten times or more. This entry belongs to a study of read filtering for tumor transcriptome and immune sequencing. Looking at the study overall: DNase treatment preceded whole-transcriptome library preparation.

The library was built from about 400 ng RNA with molecular barcoded adaptors for alpha/delta and beta/gamma chains. Each CDR3 protein gets one entry after TCRdb re-called the reads with MiXCR. The repertoire holds roughly 130,000 distinct CDR3 sequences, with approximately 13% as singletons. From germline, CDR1 is SEHNR and CDR2 FQNEAQ (reference sequence). The CDR3 covers 16 residues. J gave up 7 bases and V 5 bases, and 13 bases lay outside the gene matches. The clonotype was recovered from a donor at least 40 years old with multiple myeloma. The chain links TRBV7-9 to TRBJ2-5; 10 bases align to TRBD2. Material for sequencing was a population of CD138-negative cells sorted from bone marrow. Here the CDR3 DNA reads TGTGCCAGCAGCCCCCCCAGGACTAGCGGTACCTGGACCCAGTACTTC. Encoded protein: CASSPPRTSGTWTQYF. Variable domain in full (rest from reference TRBV7-9 and TRBJ2-5): DTGVSQNPRHKITKRGQNVTFRCDPISEHNRLYWYRQTLGQGPEFLTYFQNEAQLEKSRLLSDRFSAERPKGSFSTLEIQRTEQGDSAMYLCASSPPRTSGTWTQYFGPGTRLLVL.